This record covers a single T cell receptor beta chain. Its antigen is still unknown. The data belong to a study of T cell responses to AZD1222 COVID-19 vaccine. Study outcomes and limitations: White British people made up most donors, females outnumbered males, and clonal diversity was possibly underestimated.

Between the trimmed V and J ends, which lost 3 bases and 13 bases, there was a span of 21 bases. Looked up from germline, CDR1 is SGHAT and CDR2 is FQNNGV. The CDR3 extends over 15 amino acids. Clones were sequenced by immunoSEQ multiplex PCR, and TCRdb holds only the in-frame ones, with some missing. There are roughly 260,000 clones in the sample; 90% to 95% occur only once, and approximately 0.52% lies in the top ten. The clonotype originates from an adult in good health. This chain joins TRBV11-2 and TRBJ1-4; TRBD1 might be the D (5 bases). The sequenced sample was peripheral blood, obtained on day 0 of AZD1222 vaccination. CDR3 bases: TGTGCCAGCAGCTTTAGTGGCCCCAGGGAGGCCGGACTGTTTTTT. The encoded protein is CASSFSGPREAGLFF.